These T cell receptor beta chains were read from a single sample in a study of CXCR3-negative and CXCR3-positive naive CD8 T cells. TCRdb reanalyzed the 5' RACE reads, giving one entry per CDR3 protein sequence and no DNA. This sample's table reports around 7,000 distinct CDR3 sequences. The sequencing input was naive CXCR3+ CD8+ T cells from blood. The receptors derive from a human donor in good health. Some clones in this sample may be carry-over from other donors' samples. Both conserved end residues are part of each CDR3. Clone size appears in some rows only: once, few, many, or a class for an expanded clone.

V: TRBV28
J: TRBJ2-5
size: .
CDR3: CASSSDRVGETQYF

V: TRBV2
J: TRBJ2-2
size: .
CDR3: CASSVSGEFGTGHTGELFF

V: TRBV29-1
J: TRBJ2-5
size: medium-sized
CDR3: CSVNDRVLQETQYF

V: TRBV4-1
J: TRBJ1-1
size: .
CDR3: CASSPLRGQGRNTEAFF

V: TRBV6-1
J: TRBJ1-5
size: medium-sized
CDR3: CASSEGAGGYSNQPQHF

V: TRBV28
J: TRBJ1-5
size: medium-sized
CDR3: CASSYQGVHQPQHF

V: TRBV6-1
J: TRBJ2-1
size: .
CDR3: CASNTGGNYNEQFF

V: TRBV29-1
J: TRBJ2-1
size: .
CDR3: CSVEGRDNIYNEQFF

V: TRBV29-1
J: TRBJ2-1
size: .
CDR3: CSYKQGSYNEQFF

V: TRBV7-9
J: TRBJ2-7
size: .
CDR3: CASSTSSYEQYF

V: TRBV7-6
J: TRBJ2-3
size: .
CDR3: CASSPGTSTDTQYF

V: TRBV29-1
J: TRBJ2-7
size: .
CDR3: CSVEGNYEQYF

V: TRBV6-5
J: TRBJ1-1
size: .
CDR3: CASSYTANTEAFF

V: TRBV2
J: TRBJ1-5
size: .
CDR3: CASSEFTAPNNQPQHF

V: TRBV11-2
J: TRBJ2-7
size: medium-sized
CDR3: CASSPGVATSYEQYF

V: TRBV5-5
J: TRBJ2-1
size: medium-sized
CDR3: CASSARDSVQSSYNEQFF

V: TRBV12-3/TRBV12-4
J: TRBJ1-2
size: .
CDR3: CASSPPPRDIRPGDYGYTF

V: TRBV2
J: TRBJ2-2
size: .
CDR3: CASSEWRELTGELFF

V: TRBV6-1
J: TRBJ1-5
size: medium-sized
CDR3: CASSPRQGGQPQHF

V: TRBV29-1
J: TRBJ2-3
size: .
CDR3: CSVESDPVTDTQYF

V: TRBV4-1
J: TRBJ1-1
size: .
CDR3: CASSLDRAATEAFF

V: TRBV29-1
J: TRBJ2-7
size: .
CDR3: CSVEDDLAYEQYF

V: TRBV5-1
J: TRBJ2-7
size: .
CDR3: CASSSTGQGYEQYF

V: TRBV7-2
J: TRBJ2-4
size: .
CDR3: CASSLEIVVAKNIQYF

V: TRBV6-6
J: TRBJ2-3
size: .
CDR3: CAGTEGGRTDTQYF

V: TRBV28
J: TRBJ2-1
size: .
CDR3: CASTLDRGPYNEQFF

V: TRBV15
J: TRBJ2-3
size: .
CDR3: CATRADGRVTDTQYF

V: TRBV5-5
J: TRBJ2-1
size: medium-sized
CDR3: CASSLARGGYNEQFF

V: TRBV29-1
J: TRBJ2-5
size: medium-sized
CDR3: CSVYGTGEETQYF

V: TRBV5-1
J: TRBJ2-7
size: medium-sized
CDR3: CASSNGQGTYEQYF

V: TRBV4-1
J: TRBJ2-3
size: medium-sized
CDR3: CASSQLLAGGPEPDTQYF

V: TRBV7-6
J: TRBJ2-2
size: medium-sized
CDR3: CASSLEIGELFF

V: TRBV28
J: TRBJ2-7
size: .
CDR3: CATRTSGHYEQYF

V: TRBV21-1
J: TRBJ2-7
size: medium-sized
CDR3: CASSKPGPDRNREQYF

V: TRBV29-1
J: TRBJ2-1
size: .
CDR3: CSVEGTSGRANYNEQFF

V: TRBV12-3/TRBV12-4
J: TRBJ1-3
size: .
CDR3: CASAQDNTIYF

V: TRBV9
J: TRBJ2-1
size: .
CDR3: CASSVDGGGRAQFF

V: TRBV25-1
J: TRBJ2-5
size: medium-sized
CDR3: CASSEVGTGAQETQYF

V: TRBV29-1
J: TRBJ2-5
size: .
CDR3: CSVEGHPQETQYF

V: TRBV15
J: TRBJ1-6
size: medium-sized
CDR3: CATSADGAPTNSPLHF

V: TRBV9
J: TRBJ2-3
size: .
CDR3: CASSVGAGADTQYF

V: TRBV29-1
J: TRBJ1-1
size: medium-sized
CDR3: CSVAEGSKTEAFF

V: TRBV21-1
J: TRBJ1-1
size: .
CDR3: CASSKYPLKFGSTEAFF

V: TRBV29-1
J: TRBJ2-1
size: .
CDR3: CSAWTGVNEQFF

V: TRBV29-1
J: TRBJ2-1
size: medium-sized
CDR3: CSVEAGLAGGNEQFF

V: TRBV29-1
J: TRBJ2-7
size: medium-sized
CDR3: CSVEGSESWRENEQYF

V: TRBV19
J: TRBJ1-5
size: .
CDR3: CASRDDRAYSNQPQHF

V: TRBV7-8
J: TRBJ1-5
size: medium-sized
CDR3: CASSLEPRQPQHF